The 13 T cell receptor beta chains below come from one sample, sequenced in a study of T cells in localized non-small cell lung cancer. Method: immunoSEQ multiplex PCR; TCRdb's copy keeps in-frame clones and lacks some. This sample yields tens of thousands of clones, of which approximately 84% are seen a single time; approximately 12% belongs to the top ten. This material consisted of peripheral blood, taken before any cancer treatment. These TCRs come from a female donor older than 55 with stage I lung adenocarcinoma.

CDR3 loop: CASKPSVANTGELFF. In DNA, the CDR3 is TGTGCCAGCAAACCTAGCGTGGCGAACACCGGGGAGCTGTTTTTT. The chain links TRBV7-6 to TRBJ2-2; TRBD2 is a possible D gene (6 bases). Trimming took off 7 bases at V and 0 bases at J, with 12 bases between the two ends. The CDR3 loop spans 15 amino acids. The germline V gene has CDR1 SGHVS and CDR2 FNYEAQ.

This chain links TRBV28 with TRBJ1-1, with a weak D call TRBD1 (5 bases). The CDR3 extends over 12 amino acids. Trimming shortened V by 10 bases and J by 4 bases, and 13 bases separated the two germline ends. The germline V gene encodes CDR1 MDHEN and CDR2 SYDVKM. The CDR3 sequence: CAIKGQGTEAFF. The CDR3 nucleotides are TGTGCCATTAAAGGACAAGGCACTGAAGCTTTCTTT.

This clone was counted once. The chain carries TRBV4-1 and TRBJ2-7, with D possibly called TRBD1 or TRBD2 (6 bases each). Per germline, CDR1 MGHRA and CDR2 YSYEKL. The CDR3 has 18 residues. Deletions cut 0 bases from V and 1 base from J, with 19 bases between. CDR3 coding DNA: TGCGCCAGCAGCCAAGATGAGGGGGGCAGGGGATTATCCTACGAGCAGTACTTC. Encoded protein: CASSQDEGGRGLSYEQYF.

This clone came up a few times. The chain is built from TRBV18 and TRBJ1-1; D ambiguous. This CDR3 is 12 amino acids long. V lost 1 base and J 5 bases, leaving 5 bases between the germline ends. CDR1 and CDR2 (germline): KGHSH, LQKENI. The CDR3 here is CASSPLETEAFF. CDR3 nucleotide sequence: TGTGCCAGCTCACCACTGGAAACTGAAGCTTTCTTT.

This chain uses TRBV5-6 with TRBJ1-5; TRBD1 agrees at 7 bases. Germline CDR1 reads SGHDT; CDR2 reads YYEEEE. The CDR3 runs to 15 residues. Trimming removed 3 bases from V and 3 bases from J; junction bases left unmatched: 6. The CDR3 DNA follows: TGTGCCAGCAGCTATTCCGGGACAGTCAATCAGCCCCAGCATTTT. Its protein product is CASSYSGTVNQPQHF.

This chain links TRBV6-1 with TRBJ1-2; D call uncertain. The V and J ends lost 3 bases and 5 bases respectively, with 13 bases between them. From germline, CDR1 is MNHNS and CDR2 SASEGT. The CDR3 totals 14 residues. CDR3 protein: CASSEGSRRYGYTF. The CDR3 DNA follows: TGTGCCAGCAGTGAGGGCAGCAGAAGGTATGGCTACACCTTC.

V usage is TRBV7-9 and J usage is TRBJ1-5; D is ambiguous. V lost 1 base to trimming and J lost 4 bases, with 14 bases between them. The CDR3 extends over 16 amino acids. CDR1 and CDR2 (germline): SEHNR, FQNEAQ (reference sequence). CDR3 coding DNA: TGTGCCAGCAGCTTAGATAGCGGCGGACTAAATCAGCCCCAGCATTTT. Translated, it gives CASSLDSGGLNQPQHF.

The chain combines TRBV19 with TRBJ1-1; D call uncertain. The CDR3 has 11 residues. Germline V CDR1 and CDR2: LNHDA, SQIVND (reference sequence). Deletions cut 3 bases from V and 3 bases from J, with 2 bases between. The CDR3 region is CASSIYTEAFF. CDR3 DNA sequence: TGTGCCAGTAGTATTTACACTGAAGCTTTCTTT.

CDR3 loop: CASSDVTGGNRGETQYF. CDR3 nucleotides: TGTGCCAGCAGTGATGTCACGGGAGGGAATAGGGGAGAGACCCAGTACTTC. The chain links TRBV25-1 to TRBJ2-5, with 8 bases aligning to TRBD2. The CDR3 covers 17 residues. Looked up from germline, CDR1 is MGHDK and CDR2 is SYGVNS. V lost 3 bases, J lost 4 bases, and 13 bases stayed unmatched.

The rearrangement uses TRBV4-2 and TRBJ2-7; no reliable D call. Trimming shortened V by 5 bases and J by 9 bases, and 23 bases separated the two germline ends. CDR1 is LGHNA, CDR2 YNFKEQ, per germline. The CDR3 consists of 15 residues. CDR3 in amino acids: CASSSVSAESLGQYF. In DNA, the CDR3 is TGTGCCAGCAGCTCGGTGAGCGCCGAGTCTCTCGGGCAGTACTTC.

The table lists this clone with a count of one. The chain couples TRBV6-1 to TRBJ1-1, with TRBD1 identical over 7 bases. There are 15 residues in the CDR3. V was clipped by 6 bases and J by 1 base; unmatched bases: 8. Germline values: CDR1 MNHNS, CDR2 SASEGT. CDR3 amino acids: CASSWTGVQNTEAFF. In DNA, the CDR3 is TGTGCCAGCAGCTGGACAGGAGTTCAGAACACTGAAGCTTTCTTT.

The genes are TRBV5-4 and TRBJ2-6; TRBD2 might be the D (5 bases). There are 16 residues in the CDR3. Germline CDR1 is SGHNT and CDR2 is YYREEE (reference sequence). V was pared by 4 bases and J by 1 base, with 12 bases between. Here the CDR3 reads CASSQSGLSGANVLTF. CDR3 in DNA: TGTGCCAGCAGCCAAAGCGGTCTGTCTGGGGCCAACGTCCTGACTTTC.

The chain links TRBV18 to TRBJ1-5; D gene ambiguous. The V gene lost 5 bases and the J gene lost 3 bases, with 8 bases spanning the gap. Germline V lookup: CDR1 KGHSH, CDR2 LQKENI. This CDR3 is 13 amino acids long. The CDR3 loop reads CASSGGPNQPQHF. The CDR3 DNA sequence: TGTGCCAGCTCAGGAGGGCCCAATCAGCCCCAGCATTTT. Full variable domain (rest looked up from reference TRBV18 and TRBJ1-5): NAGVMQNPRHLVRRRGQEARLRCSPMKGHSHVYWYRQLPEEGLKFMVYLQKENIIDESGMPKERFSAEFPKEGPSILRIQQVVRGDSAAYFCASSGGPNQPQHFGDGTRLSIL.